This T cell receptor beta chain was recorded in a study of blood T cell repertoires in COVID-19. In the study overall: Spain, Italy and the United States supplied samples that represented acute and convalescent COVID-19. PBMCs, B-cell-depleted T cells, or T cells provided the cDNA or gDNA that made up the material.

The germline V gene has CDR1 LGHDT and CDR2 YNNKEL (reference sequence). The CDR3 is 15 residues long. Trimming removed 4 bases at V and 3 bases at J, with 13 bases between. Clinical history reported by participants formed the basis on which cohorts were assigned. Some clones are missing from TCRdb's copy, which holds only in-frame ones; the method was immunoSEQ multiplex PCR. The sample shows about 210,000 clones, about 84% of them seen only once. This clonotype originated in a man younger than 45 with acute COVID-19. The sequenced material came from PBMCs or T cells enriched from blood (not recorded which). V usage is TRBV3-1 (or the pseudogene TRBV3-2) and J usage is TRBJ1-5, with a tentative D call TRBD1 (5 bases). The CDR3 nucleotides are TGTGCCAGCAGCCGTATGGCAGGGTCCAATCAGCCCCAGCATTTT. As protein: CASSRMAGSNQPQHF.